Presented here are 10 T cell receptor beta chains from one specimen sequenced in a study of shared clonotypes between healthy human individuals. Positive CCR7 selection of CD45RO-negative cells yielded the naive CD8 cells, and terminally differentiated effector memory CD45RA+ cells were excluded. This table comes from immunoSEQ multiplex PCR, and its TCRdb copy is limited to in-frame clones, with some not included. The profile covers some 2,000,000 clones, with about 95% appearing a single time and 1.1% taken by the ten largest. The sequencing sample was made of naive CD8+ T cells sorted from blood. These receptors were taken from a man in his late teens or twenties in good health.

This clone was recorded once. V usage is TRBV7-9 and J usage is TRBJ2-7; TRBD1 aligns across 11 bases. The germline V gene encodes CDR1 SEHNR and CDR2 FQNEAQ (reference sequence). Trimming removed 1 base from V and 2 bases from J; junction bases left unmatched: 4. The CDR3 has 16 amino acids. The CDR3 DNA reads TGTGCCAGCAGCTTAGTCCGGGACAGGGGGACCTACGAGCAGTACTTC. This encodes CASSLVRDRGTYEQYF.

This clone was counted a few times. CDR3 loop: CASSLDLPGDNQPQHF. The CDR3 coding sequence is TGTGCCAGCAGCTTAGATCTTCCAGGGGACAATCAGCCCCAGCATTTT. The chain recombines TRBV11-2 with TRBJ1-5; a weak D match, TRBD1 (6 bases). CDR3 length equals 16 residues. The V and J ends lost 0 bases and 3 bases respectively, with 12 bases between them. Per germline, CDR1 SGHAT and CDR2 FQNNGV.

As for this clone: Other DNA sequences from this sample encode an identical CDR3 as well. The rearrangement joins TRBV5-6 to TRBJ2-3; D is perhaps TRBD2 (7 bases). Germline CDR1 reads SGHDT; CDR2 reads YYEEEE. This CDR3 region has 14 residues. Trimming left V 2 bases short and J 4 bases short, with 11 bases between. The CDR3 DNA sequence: TGTGCCAGCAGCTTAGGGGGAGGGCCAGATACGCAGTATTTT. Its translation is CASSLGGGPDTQYF.

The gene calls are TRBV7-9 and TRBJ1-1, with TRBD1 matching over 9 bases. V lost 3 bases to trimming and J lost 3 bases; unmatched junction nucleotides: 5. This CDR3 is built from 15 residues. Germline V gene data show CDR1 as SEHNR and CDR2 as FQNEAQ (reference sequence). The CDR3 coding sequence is TGTGCCAGCAGCTTTGGGACAGGGAAGGACACTGAAGCTTTCTTT. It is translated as CASSFGTGKDTEAFF.

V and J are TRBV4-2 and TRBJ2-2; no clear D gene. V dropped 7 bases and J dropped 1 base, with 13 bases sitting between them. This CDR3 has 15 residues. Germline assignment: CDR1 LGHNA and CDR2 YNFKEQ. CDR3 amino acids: CASKPSEGNTGELFF. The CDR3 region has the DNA TGTGCCAGCAAACCTAGTGAAGGGAACACCGGGGAGCTGTTTTTT.

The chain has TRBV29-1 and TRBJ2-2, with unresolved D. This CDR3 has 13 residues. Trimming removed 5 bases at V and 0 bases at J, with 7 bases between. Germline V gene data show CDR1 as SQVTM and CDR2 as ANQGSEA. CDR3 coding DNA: TGCAGCGTTAGCAGACCGAACACCGGGGAGCTGTTTTTT. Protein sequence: CSVSRPNTGELFF.

The CDR3 here is CASSEEPGAHNQPQHF. The DNA for the CDR3 is TGTGCCAGCAGTGAAGAGCCAGGGGCCCACAATCAGCCCCAGCATTTT. This chain uses TRBV6-1 with TRBJ1-5; the D gene is possibly TRBD1 (6 bases). The CDR3 runs 16 residues. CDR1 and CDR2 (germline): MNHNS, SASEGT. Trimming removed 1 base from V and 3 bases from J, with 13 bases in between.

In DNA form, the CDR3 reads TGTGCCAGCAGACAGGGTTGGGCCTATGGGACCACCGGGGAGCTGTTTTTT. This encodes CASRQGWAYGTTGELFF. The gene calls are TRBV7-2 and TRBJ2-2; tentative D call: TRBD1 (6 bases). Looked up from germline, CDR1 is SGHTA and CDR2 is FQGNSA. V gave up 6 bases and J gave up 4 bases, with 21 bases separating them. CDR3 size: 17 residues.

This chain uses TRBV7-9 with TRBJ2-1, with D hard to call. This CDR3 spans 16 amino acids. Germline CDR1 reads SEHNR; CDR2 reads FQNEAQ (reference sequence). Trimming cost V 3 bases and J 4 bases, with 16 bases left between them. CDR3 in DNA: TGTGCCAGCAGCTTCGGGCCGTCCACCCAGTACAATGAGCAGTTCTTC. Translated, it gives CASSFGPSTQYNEQFF. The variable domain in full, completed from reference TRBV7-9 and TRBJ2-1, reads DTGVSQNPRHKITKRGQNVTFRCDPISEHNRLYWYRQTLGQGPEFLTYFQNEAQLEKSRLLSDRFSAERPKGSFSTLEIQRTEQGDSAMYLCASSFGPSTQYNEQFFGPGTRLTVL.

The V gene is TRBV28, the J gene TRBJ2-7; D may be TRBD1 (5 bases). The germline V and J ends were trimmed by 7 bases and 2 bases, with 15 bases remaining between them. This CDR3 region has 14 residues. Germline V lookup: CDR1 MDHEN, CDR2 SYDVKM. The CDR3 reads CASTFQGSAYEQYF. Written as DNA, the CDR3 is TGTGCCAGCACGTTTCAGGGATCCGCCTACGAGCAGTACTTC.